This T cell receptor (beta chain) was recovered during a study of OX40 agonist ivuxolimab in advanced cancers. Whole-study context: Patients were treated with intravenous ivuxolimab, dosed at 0.01 to 10 mg/kg and infused every 2 weeks. Participants averaged approximately 61 years of age (range roughly 23 to 80) and were 82.7% male. General study points: Some nonresponders also had low normalized T-cell clonal expansion. No determination was made of the antigen specificity of the expanded peripheral T cells.

As regards this clone: Antigen unknown.

Assay: immunoSEQ multiplex PCR; the TCRdb copy retains only in-frame clones and omits some. The table includes around 5,600 clones, over 65% detected once. CDR1 LGHNA and CDR2 YNFKEQ come from the germline V gene. The CDR3 is made up of 13 amino acids. Trimming removed 4 bases from V and 1 base from J, with 8 bases in between. The chain employs TRBV4-2 and TRBJ2-7; D gene uncertain. The sequence came from an adult with an advanced solid tumor such as melanoma, head and neck, liver or kidney cancer. The starting material was CD4+ or CD8+ T cells sorted from blood, obtained in a trial of the OX40 agonist ivuxolimab. This chain's CDR3 is CASSPSSSYEQYF. CDR3 coding DNA: TGTGCCAGCAGCCCCTCCTCTTCCTACGAGCAGTACTTC.